This T cell receptor (beta chain) was identified during a study of shared clonotypes between healthy human individuals. In the original processing: For the immunoSEQ data, sequences were junction-only without quality scores, so filtering differed. The assay was immunoSEQ multiplex PCR, and TCRdb's table has in-frame clones only and misses some. The V and J calls and clone size come from that table; D and trimming were worked out from the DNA. Altogether roughly 450,000 clones are present, 79% being singletons, with the ten largest covering 10% to 15%. This clone was seen a handful of times. Germline V lookup: CDR1 SGHTA, CDR2 FQGNSA. J was trimmed by 2 bases and V by 4 bases; bases with no gene match: 14. The CDR3 loop spans 18 amino acids.

The TCR originated in a woman aged 40 to 49 in good health. Some clones in this sample may be carry-over from other donors' samples. The chain combines TRBV7-2 with TRBJ2-7; 10 nucleotides line up with TRBD2. The specimen was PBMCs. The CDR3 sequence: CASSSRHLTSGSPYEQYF. CDR3 coding DNA: TGTGCCAGCAGCTCACGCCACCTGACTAGCGGGTCGCCCTACGAGCAGTACTTC.